This T cell receptor beta chain comes out of a study of patients and donors after allogeneic stem cell transplantation. TCRdb reprocessed the RT-PCR reads via MiXCR and lists one record per CDR3 protein. The repertoire consists of about 88,000 distinct CDR3 sequences, with about 48% occurring once and the leading ten covering roughly two thirds. The CDR3 has 12 amino acids. The V gene lost 0 bases and the J gene lost 10 bases, with 7 bases spanning the gap. This clonotype was sampled from a human donor who was either an allogeneic HSCT recipient or a stem cell or donor lymphocyte infusion donor (not recorded which). It is not recorded whose cells these are; they may come from a transplant donor. The sequenced sample was blood, either unsorted or a sorted T cell fraction (not recorded which). V usage is TRBV12-3 or TRBV12-4 and J usage is TRBJ2-1; no definite D call. DNA of the CDR3: TGTGCCAGCAGTTTAGCAGGGATGGAGCAGTTCTTC. It yields the protein CASSLAGMEQFF.